This T cell receptor beta chain was identified during a study of metastatic and nonmetastatic thyroid tumors (dated by TCRdb to 2019 to 2021). Background for the entire study: For patients with malignant and with benign thyroid disease, the researchers compared repertoires between peripheral blood samples and tumor or nodule tissue samples.

Counted from cysteine to phenylalanine, this CDR3 has 12 amino acids. Only the CDR3 region is kept as DNA, spanning 36 bases read in frame from base 1. Via the germline V gene (reference sequence), CDR1 is DFQATT and CDR2 SNEGSKA. V is pared back by 3 bases and J by 7 bases, with 9 bases lying between the germline termini. Comment on this clone: No antigen is known for it. No base quality values were provided; no much bigger clone lies one nucleotide off.

None of the patients had been given any treatment before thyroid surgery. Using T-cell receptor beta sequencing, the researchers looked back retrospectively at clinical samples from patients, gathered between about 2011 and 2019. Receptor libraries were prepared by PCR. TCRdb names Illumina HiSeq 4000 as the instrument used. High-throughput sequencing was used to profile the TCR beta-chain CDR3 region of each patient. The source study handled its data this way. CDR3 differences across clinicopathological groups were used to build a classifier for discriminating distant-metastatic papillary thyroid cancer patients. To measure repertoire diversity the researchers used the Shannon index, while the Morisita-Horn index served to gauge how similar the tumor and blood repertoires were. TCRdb applied fastp at Q25 and MiXCR to the public reads, then kept only in-frame beta chains. These V and J calls originate from TCRdb's pipeline instead of the authors' own analysis. The sample profile shows about 15,000 clones; less than 30% of them were found once. The ten largest account for approximately 52% of the sample.

General conclusions and limits of the study: In both blood and tumor samples, TCR beta diversity was reported to be significantly higher in malignant tumors than in benign nodules.

The sequenced sample consisted of tumor tissue. The receptor chain draws on TRBV20-1 and TRBJ2-2, with no confidently assigned D gene. The origin of this receptor is a male donor with papillary thyroid cancer or a benign thyroid nodule (not recorded which). Some clones in this sample may be carry-over from other donors' samples. CDR3 region: CSARGQVGELFF. The bases are TGCAGTGCTAGGGGTCAGGTCGGGGAGCTGTTTTTT.